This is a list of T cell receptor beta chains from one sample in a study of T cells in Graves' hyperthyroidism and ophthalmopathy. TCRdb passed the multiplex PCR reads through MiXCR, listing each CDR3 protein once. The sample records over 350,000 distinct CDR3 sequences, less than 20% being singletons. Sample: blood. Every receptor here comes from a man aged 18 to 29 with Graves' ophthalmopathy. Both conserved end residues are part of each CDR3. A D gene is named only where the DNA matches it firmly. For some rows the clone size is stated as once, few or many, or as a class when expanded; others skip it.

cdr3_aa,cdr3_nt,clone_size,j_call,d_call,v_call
CASSMDRGNQPQHF,TGTGCCAGCAGCATGGACAGGGGGAATCAGCCCCAGCATTTT,.,TRBJ1-5,TRBD1,TRBV6-1
CASSSTRTGELFF,TGTGCCAGCAGCAGCACCAGGACCGGGGAGCTGTTTTTT,many,TRBJ2-2,.,TRBV3-1
CAISDRGNTGELFF,TGTGCCATCAGTGACAGGGGGAACACCGGGGAGCTGTTTTTT,.,TRBJ2-2,.,TRBV10-3
CASPPGTSGGVTDTQYF,TGTGCCAGCCCGCCCGGGACTAGCGGGGGGGTGACAGATACGCAGTATTTT,few,TRBJ2-3,TRBD2,TRBV10-3
CASSATPALNTEAFF,TGTGCCAGCAGCGCTACCCCGGCCCTGAACACTGAGGCTTTCTTT,many,TRBJ1-1,.,TRBV9
CASSWGPPGQAGYGYTF,TGTGCCAGCAGCTGGGGCCCCCCGGGACAGGCGGGGTATGGCTACACCTTC,many,TRBJ1-2,TRBD1,TRBV12-3/TRBV12-4
CASSEDRGLEAFF,TGTGCCAGCAGTGAAGACAGGGGGCTTGAAGCTTTCTTT,many,TRBJ1-1,TRBD1,TRBV2
CASSQVLGQGSYEQHF,TGTGCCAGCAGCCAAGTTCTCGGACAGGGCTCCTACGAGCAGCACTTC,.,TRBJ2-7,TRBD1,TRBV3-1
CSVEGSGRQETQYF,TGCAGCGTTGAGGGGAGCGGTCGCCAAGAGACCCAGTACTTC,.,TRBJ2-5,.,TRBV29-1
CSATGRINTEAFF,TGCAGTGCCACAGGGAGGATAAACACTGAAGCTTTCTTT,many,TRBJ1-1,.,TRBV20-1
CASSDSDQPQHF,TGTGCCAGCAGTGATTCTGATCAGCCCCAGCATTTT,.,TRBJ1-5,.,TRBV12-3/TRBV12-4
CASRPGSAYEQYF,TGTGCCAGCAGACCGGGCTCTGCCTACGAGCAGTACTTC,many,TRBJ2-7,.,TRBV2
CSVATNYGYTF,TGCAGCGTTGCTACTAACTATGGCTACACCTTC,few,TRBJ1-2,.,TRBV29-1
CASSLSSFTNYGYTF,TGTGCCAGCAGTTTATCCTCATTTACTAACTATGGCTACACCTTC,.,TRBJ1-2,.,TRBV28
CASSPAPHEQYF,TGTGCCAGCAGCCCGGCACCGCACGAGCAGTACTTC,many,TRBJ2-7,.,TRBV3-1
CSVEGSGDTQYF,TGCAGCGTTGAAGGGTCCGGGGATACGCAGTATTTT,.,TRBJ2-3,.,TRBV29-1
CASRGPSGELFF,TGTGCCAGCCGGGGCCCAAGCGGGGAGCTGTTTTTT,few,TRBJ2-2,.,TRBV11-3
CSASTQVQGNEQFF,TGCAGTGCTAGTACGCAGGTCCAAGGCAATGAGCAGTTCTTC,few,TRBJ2-1,.,TRBV20-1
CASSVDSTNEQFF,TGTGCCAGCAGCGTCGACTCCACCAATGAGCAGTTCTTC,.,TRBJ2-1,.,TRBV5-6
CASSQQRRIYEQYF,TGTGCCAGCAGCCAACAAAGACGGATCTACGAGCAGTACTTC,few,TRBJ2-7,.,TRBV16
CASRGTNGYTF,TGTGCCAGCAGGGGGACCAATGGCTACACCTTC,.,TRBJ1-2,.,TRBV28
CASSEWRGSHQETQYF,TGTGCCAGCAGTGAATGGCGGGGTTCACATCAAGAGACCCAGTACTTC,many,TRBJ2-5,.,TRBV6-1
CASSESAGGADTQYF,TGTGCCAGCAGTGAATCGGCGGGAGGGGCAGATACGCAGTATTTT,many,TRBJ2-3,TRBD2,TRBV2
CASSHRQRNTEAFF,TGCGCCAGCAGCCATCGACAGAGGAACACTGAAGCTTTCTTT,.,TRBJ1-1,.,TRBV4-1
CASSSTRNEHYEQYF,TGTGCCAGCAGTTCTACGAGGAACGAACACTACGAGCAGTACTTC,many,TRBJ2-7,.,TRBV28